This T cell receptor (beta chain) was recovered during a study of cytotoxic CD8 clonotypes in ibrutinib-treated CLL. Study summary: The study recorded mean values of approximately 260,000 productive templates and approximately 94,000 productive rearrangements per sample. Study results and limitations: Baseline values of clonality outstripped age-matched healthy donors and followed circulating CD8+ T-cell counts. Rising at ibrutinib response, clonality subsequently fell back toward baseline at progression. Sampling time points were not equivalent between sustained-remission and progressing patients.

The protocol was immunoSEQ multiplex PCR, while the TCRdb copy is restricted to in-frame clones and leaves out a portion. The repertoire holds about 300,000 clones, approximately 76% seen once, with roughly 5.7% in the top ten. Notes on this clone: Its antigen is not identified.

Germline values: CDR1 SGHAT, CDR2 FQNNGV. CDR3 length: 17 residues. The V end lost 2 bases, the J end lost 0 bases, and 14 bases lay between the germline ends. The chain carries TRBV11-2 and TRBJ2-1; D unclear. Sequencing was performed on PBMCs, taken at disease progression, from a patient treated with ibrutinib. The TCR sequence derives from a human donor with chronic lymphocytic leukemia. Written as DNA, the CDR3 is TGTGCCAGCAGCTTACGGATCATCCACGACTCCTACAATGAGCAGTTCTTC. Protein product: CASSLRIIHDSYNEQFF.